This T cell receptor (beta chain) came from a study of regulatory T cells in long-lasting Graves disease (dated by TCRdb to about 2021). As for the study more broadly: Antithyroid drugs had been taken for less than 3 months by newly diagnosed Graves' disease patients. This study used TCR sequencing and RNA sequencing of peripheral blood to compare persistent Graves' disease patients against newly diagnosed Graves' disease patients. The study took place in China and was registered as a clinical trial. A total of roughly 35 samples were covered by TCR sequencing, comprising around 13 persistent and approximately 20 newly diagnosed Graves' disease patients. What the work shows at the level of the full study, not this receptor alone: Persistent disease showed preferential use of TRBV28, TRBJ1-2 and TRBJ2-5, whereas newly diagnosed disease favored TRBV20-1 and TRBJ2-1. Only the TCR beta chain was sequenced and analyzed. Only peripheral blood was studied, because thyroid tissue, the primary lesion, was inaccessible. Persistent patients shared more public clonotypes among themselves (around 2,700) than newly diagnosed patients did (approximately 870). The small sample size was acknowledged by the authors as a limitation that may reduce accuracy. Compared with newly diagnosed patients, patients with persistent Graves' disease had lower TCR Shannon entropy and fewer highly expanded clones, which suggests clonal expansion.

On this clonotype itself: Its specific antigen is unknown. There are no base qualities to consult, and no much larger clone falls within one base.

Library preparation was by multiplex PCR. TCRdb names Illumina HiSeq 4000 as the instrument used. CDR3 regions were amplified by Arm-PCR with iRepertoire HTBI primers to construct TCR beta libraries. Before sequencing, the PCR products went through gel purification. The authors processed their data as follows. Across samples, 60 to 80 TRBV and over 11 TRBJ segments were identified and used for gene usage analysis of CDR3 amino acid clonotypes. COPE and FqMerger were used to merge filtered high-quality paired reads into contigs. BLAST was used to align contigs to IMGT TRBV, TRBD and TRBJ reference genes, and CDR3 was defined according to IMGT. Highly expanded clones were defined as clonotypes with a frequency above 0.1%. Repertoire diversity was measured by Shannon entropy, and V-J evenness by the Gini coefficient. A clonotype was considered public if more than one individual shared it. TCRdb reprocessing: public reads trimmed at Q25 with fastp, clones called with MiXCR, in-frame beta chains kept. Records with the same CDR3 protein are collapsed into one entry carrying the most frequent genes and DNA. The V and J calls reflect TCRdb's pipeline rather than the authors' work. Present in this sample are 200,000 to 250,000 distinct CDR3 sequences, around 20% of which were seen just once. Of the sample, approximately 20% falls within the top ten clones.

Ends trimmed: V by 3 bases, J by 3 bases; bases unmatched to a gene: 1. Reading from cysteine to phenylalanine, the CDR3 counts 16 amino acids. The entry retains the CDR3 DNA only, 48 bases that are in frame from base 1. The CDR1 and CDR2 encoded by the germline V gene are SGHAT and FQNNGV. The sample's time point label, decoded: newly diagnosed GD, antithyroid drugs for less than 3 months. For both TCR sequencing and RNA sequencing, RNA was extracted from PBMCs using TRIzol. The diagnosis of Graves' disease followed American Thyroid Association guidelines. The patients came from an endocrinology department in Xi'an, China. Each patient gave approximately 10 milliliters of peripheral blood, collected in an EDTA anticoagulant tube. Ficoll Paque Plus density gradient separation was used to isolate PBMCs, and no further T cell sorting was performed. An Agilent 2100 Bioanalyzer and agarose gel were used to check RNA quality, while a NanoDrop 2000 measured RNA concentration.

The rearrangement joined TRBV11-2 to TRBJ2-3, with 15 middle bases fitting TRBD2. The material was peripheral blood mononuclear cells (PBMCs), obtained at new diagnosis, from a patient treated with antithyroid drugs. The origin of this receptor is a female donor with Graves disease. CDR3 protein: CASSFGTSGRTDTQYF. The nucleotides are TGTGCCAGCAGCTTTGGGACTAGCGGGAGGACAGATACGCAGTATTTT.